The 14 T cell receptor beta chains presented below share a single source sample, sequenced in a study of radiation and T cells in renal cell carcinoma. This table comes from immunoSEQ multiplex PCR, and its TCRdb copy is limited to in-frame clones, with some not included. The sample has tens of thousands of clones; over 65% are singletons. Sample time point: baseline pretreatment blood. The treatment was: 15 Gy SBRT to primary tumor, nephrectomy 4 weeks later. The input for sequencing was blood, taken from a patient whose treatment included radiotherapy and nephrectomy. These receptors originate from a man in his fifties or sixties with renal cell carcinoma.

This clone was observed a few times. The chain carries TRBV5-1 and TRBJ2-2; D possibly corresponds to TRBD1 (5 bases). Per the germline V gene, CDR1 is SGHRS and CDR2 is YFSETQ. This CDR3 is built from 15 residues. V lost 4 bases and J 1 base, leaving 11 bases between the germline ends. DNA of the CDR3: TGCGCCAGCAGCCCAGGGTTGGGGAACACCGGGGAGCTGTTTTTT. Translation gives CASSPGLGNTGELFF.

The V gene is TRBV9, the J gene TRBJ1-3; D remains unclear. CDR1 is SGDLS and CDR2 is YYNGEE in the germline V gene. The V end lost 2 bases, the J end lost 0 bases, and 3 bases lay between the germline ends. CDR3 size: 13 residues. The CDR3 reads CASSVNSGNTIYF. In nucleotides, the CDR3 is TGTGCCAGCAGCGTTAACTCTGGAAACACCATATATTTT. The full variable domain, in which reference TRBV9 and TRBJ1-3 provide the parts outside the CDR3, is DSGVTQTPKHLITATGQRVTLRCSPRSGDLSVYWYQQSLDQGLQFLIQYYNGEERAKGNILERFSAQQFPDLHSELNLSSLELGDSALYFCASSVNSGNTIYFGEGSWLTVV.

In its sample, this clone was seen once. This rearrangement joins TRBV5-1 to TRBJ2-1; possible D gene TRBD1, 5 bases. The CDR3 is made up of 14 amino acids. Trimming took 0 bases from V and 2 from J, leaving 6 bases between them. CDR1 is SGHRS, CDR2 YFSETQ, per germline. The CDR3 region is CASSLDRTYNEQFF. In nucleotides, the CDR3 is TGCGCCAGCAGCTTGGACAGGACCTACAATGAGCAGTTCTTC. Full variable domain (outside the CDR3, taken from reference TRBV5-1 and TRBJ2-1): KAGVTQTPRYLIKTRGQQVTLSCSPISGHRSVSWYQQTPGQGLQFLFEYFSETQRNKGNFPGRFSGRQFSNSRSEMNVSTLELGDSALYLCASSLDRTYNEQFFGPGTRLTVL.

The V and J genes are TRBV10-2 and TRBJ2-5; D call uncertain. CDR3 size: 14 residues. CDR1 and CDR2 (germline): WSHSY, SAAADI. Trimming shortened V by 0 bases and J by 2 bases, and 7 bases separated the two germline ends. The CDR3 nucleotides read TGCGCCAGCAGTGAGTCTAGGGCGCAAGAGACCCAGTACTTC. Translation: CASSESRAQETQYF.

Regarding this clone: The sample contains more than one DNA sequence encoding this CDR3. The DNA of the CDR3 is TGTGCCAGCAGCCCCGCTGGGGGGAGCACAGATACGCAGTATTTT. This codes for CASSPAGGSTDTQYF. The rearrangement joins TRBV7-9 to TRBJ2-3; tentative D call: TRBD2 (6 bases). The CDR3 has 15 residues. Germline CDR1 is SEHNR and CDR2 is FQNEAQ (reference sequence). The V end was cut by 5 bases, the J end by 0 bases, with 12 bases between.

The V call is TRBV6-6, the J call TRBJ2-3, with no clear D. Germline CDR1 MNHNY, CDR2 SVGAGI (reference sequence). Trimming took 8 bases from V and 4 from J, leaving 13 bases between them. CDR3 length: 13 amino acids. The CDR3 reads CASSTPGSDTQYF. CDR3 nucleotides: TGTGCCAGCTCAACGCCAGGATCAGATACGCAGTATTTT.

This clone came up once. The gene calls are TRBV5-1 and TRBJ2-4, with TRBD1 identical over 9 bases. There are 14 residues in the CDR3. J lost 8 bases, V lost 5 bases, and 8 bases had no gene match. Germline V CDR1 and CDR2: SGHRS, YFSETQ. The CDR3 DNA is TGCGCCAGCAGTCTACAGGGGGCGAGCGACATTCAGTACTTC. Amino acids: CASSLQGASDIQYF.

The V gene is TRBV28, the J gene TRBJ2-5; D might be TRBD2 (6 bases). This CDR3 region has 15 residues. Germline lookup yields CDR1 MDHEN and CDR2 SYDVKM. V was pared by 5 bases and J by 3 bases, with 16 bases between. The chain's CDR3 is CASSLLGRGEETQYF. The CDR3 DNA follows: TGTGCCAGCAGTCTCCTGGGGCGGGGCGAAGAGACCCAGTACTTC.

The chain carries TRBV29-1 and TRBJ2-5; 11 nucleotides match TRBD2. V was pared by 4 bases and J by 4 bases, with 5 bases of the junction left unmatched. Germline V gene sequence: CDR1 SQVTM, CDR2 ANQGSEA. The CDR3 runs 14 residues. The CDR3 is CSVALAGVRETQYF. The CDR3 region has the DNA TGCAGCGTTGCACTAGCGGGAGTGAGAGAGACCCAGTACTTC.

V and J are TRBV14 and TRBJ2-7, with 8 bases identical to TRBD1. Germline V gene lookup returns CDR1 SGHDN and CDR2 FVKESK. The CDR3 is 14 amino acids. Trimming at V came to 3 bases and at J to 4 bases, leaving 5 bases not matched to a gene. The CDR3 is CASSHRQGSYEQYF. Written as DNA, the CDR3 is TGTGCCAGCAGCCACCGACAGGGGAGTTACGAGCAGTACTTC. Drawing the rest from reference TRBV14 and TRBJ2-7, the complete variable domain is EAGVTQFPSHSVIEKGQTVTLRCDPISGHDNLYWYRRVMGKEIKFLLHFVKESKQDESGMPNNRFLAERTGGTYSTLKVQPAELEDSGVYFCASSHRQGSYEQYFGPGTRLTVT.

This chain uses TRBV7-2 with TRBJ2-5, with D unclear. The CDR3 totals 12 residues. The V end was cut by 5 bases, the J end by 1 base, with 5 bases between. Per the germline V gene, CDR1 is SGHTA and CDR2 is FQGNSA. The CDR3 protein is CASSPSQETQYF. DNA of the CDR3: TGTGCCAGCAGCCCGTCCCAAGAGACCCAGTACTTC.

This clone was detected once. The chain uses TRBV27 and TRBJ2-7; 11 bases agree with TRBD2. Germline V gene data show CDR1 as MNHEY and CDR2 as SMNVEV (reference sequence). CDR3 length: 16 residues. The junction had 6 bases not matched to a gene; V was cut back by 3 bases and J by 2 bases. This chain's CDR3 is CASSFLAGGLTYEQYF. The CDR3 nucleotides are TGTGCCAGCAGTTTCCTAGCGGGAGGCTTAACCTACGAGCAGTACTTC.

The chain has TRBV6-1 and TRBJ1-4; tentatively, D is TRBD1 (5 bases). The CDR3 totals 14 residues. The V gene's germline CDR1 is MNHNS and CDR2 SASEGT. V gave up 4 bases and J gave up 5 bases, with 11 bases separating them. The CDR3 nucleotides read TGTGCCAGCAGTGCCTCAGGGAGCAATGAAAAACTGTTTTTT. Encoded protein: CASSASGSNEKLFF.

This rearrangement joins TRBV7-2 to TRBJ1-1; 9 bases align to TRBD1. The CDR3 is made up of 14 amino acids. After removal of 2 bases from V and 5 bases from J, the junction contained 3 bases not matched to a gene. CDR1 is SGHTA, CDR2 FQGNSA, per germline. Here the CDR3 reads CASSLRQGVTEAFF. CDR3 DNA: TGTGCCAGCAGCTTACGACAGGGGGTAACTGAAGCTTTCTTT.